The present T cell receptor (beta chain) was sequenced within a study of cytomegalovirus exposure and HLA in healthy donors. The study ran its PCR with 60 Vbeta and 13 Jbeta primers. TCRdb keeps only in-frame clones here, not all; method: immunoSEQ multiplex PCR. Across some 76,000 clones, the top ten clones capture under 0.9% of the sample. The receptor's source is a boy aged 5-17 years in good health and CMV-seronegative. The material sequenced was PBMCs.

The DNA for the CDR3 is TGTGCCAGTAGTATCTGGGCAGGGGGCGATGAAAAACTGTTTTTT. Protein: CASSIWAGGDEKLFF. The chain uses TRBV19 and TRBJ1-4; TRBD1 matches 8 bases. Germline-derived CDR1 and CDR2 are LNHDA and SQIVND (reference sequence). The CDR3 runs to 15 residues. Trimming at V came to 3 bases and at J to 6 bases, leaving 6 bases not matched to a gene.